The sequence of this TCR beta chain was determined in a study of OX40 agonist ivuxolimab in advanced cancers. Study background: Each patient was given ivuxolimab into a vein every 2 weeks, at 0.01 to 10 mg/kg. Among those enrolled, mean age was about 60 years (range about 23 to 79) and approximately 83% were male. A partial response was reached by three patients: one with hepatocellular carcinoma and two with cutaneous melanoma.

V lost 1 base, J lost 4 bases, and 6 bases stayed unmatched. CDR3 length: 17 residues. Germline CDR1 is LNHDA and CDR2 is SQIVND (reference sequence). Clones were read by immunoSEQ multiplex PCR, and TCRdb kept only the in-frame ones, dropping some. Of 70,000 or so clones listed, around 90% are singletons. This receptor was obtained from an adult with an advanced solid tumor such as melanoma, head and neck, liver or kidney cancer. Material: CD4+ or CD8+ T cells sorted from blood, obtained in a trial of the OX40 agonist ivuxolimab. This chain uses TRBV19 with TRBJ1-3; 11 nucleotides align to TRBD1. The CDR3 is CASSIARTGGFGNTIYF. As DNA, the CDR3 is TGTGCCAGTAGTATAGCCCGGACAGGGGGCTTCGGAAACACCATATATTTT.